These 4 T cell receptor beta chains were sequenced from one sample in a study of vaccination effects on CD4 cells after COVID-19. Using immunoSEQ multiplex PCR, the repertoire was profiled, and TCRdb retains in-frame clones only, with some absent. The sample lists tens of thousands of clones, roughly 79% occurring once. Prior to sequencing, the ViraFEST assay stimulated PBMC with viral peptide pools, which expanded the antigen-specific CD4+ T cells. Cells that had been cultured for approximately ten days were the source of isolated CD4+ T cells. As their vaccination, participants received two doses of either BNT162b2 or mRNA-1273. No antigen has been identified for these receptors. This sample comprised CD4+ T cells from PBMCs cultured with HCoV-OC43 spike peptides, obtained after COVID-19 vaccination. Noted subset: HCoV-OC43 spike overlapping peptide pool stimulation. The source of these receptors is a human donor who received a COVID-19 vaccine.

This chain connects TRBV7-8 to TRBJ2-2; D may match TRBD1 or TRBD2 (5 bases each). This CDR3 is 15 amino acids long. CDR1 is SGHVS and CDR2 is FQNEAQ in the germline V gene. V gave up 5 bases and J gave up 1 base, with 11 bases separating them. The CDR3 bases are TGTGCCAGCAGCCCGCCGAGGGGGAACACCGGGGAGCTGTTTTTT. Translation: CASSPPRGNTGELFF. Full variable domain (outside the CDR3, taken from reference TRBV7-8 and TRBJ2-2): GAGVSQSPRYKVAKRGQDVALRCDPISGHVSLFWYQQALGQGPEFLTYFQNEAQLDKSGLPSDRFFAERPEGSVSTLKIQRTQQEDSAVYLCASSPPRGNTGELFFGEGSRLTVL.

For the CDR3, the DNA is TGCAGCGTTGGGGGGCGGGACTTCTCTGGGGCCAACGTCCTGACTTTC. Its translation is CSVGGRDFSGANVLTF. This chain links TRBV29-1 with TRBJ2-6; D tentatively reads TRBD1 or TRBD2 (6 bases each). The germline V gene encodes CDR1 SQVTM and CDR2 ANQGSEA. The CDR3 covers 16 residues. The V end was cut by 4 bases, the J end by 0 bases, with 13 bases between.

This chain links TRBV18 with TRBJ2-7, with D perhaps matching TRBD1 or TRBD2 (5 bases each). Germline V lookup: CDR1 KGHSH, CDR2 LQKENI. The CDR3 contains 13 residues. With 6 bases removed from V and 3 bases from J, the gap between germline ends came to 12 bases. The CDR3 DNA follows: TGTGCCAGCTCCGGAGGACAACACTACGAGCAGTACGTC. Protein product: CASSGGQHYEQYV.

This sequence joins TRBV5-1 and TRBJ2-1, with 7 bases lining up with TRBD1. The V segment lost 6 bases and the J segment 12 bases; nucleotides outside the gene matches: 9. CDR1 and CDR2 from the germline V gene are SGHRS and YFSETQ. The CDR3 is 12 residues long. CDR3 nucleotides: TGCGCCAGCAAGTTCGAGGGGGCGAGGCAGTTCTTC. Translated, it gives CASKFEGARQFF.